The rows below give T cell receptor beta chains drawn from one sample of a study of response to subunit inactivated influenza vaccine. TCRdb ran MiXCR on the RT-PCR reads and lists one entry per CDR3 protein. The repertoire holds about 160,000 distinct CDR3 sequences, with approximately 10% as singletons. The source material was non-naive T cells sorted from PBMCs, sampled 40 to 50 days after vaccination. The source is a man aged 45-65 years who received an inactivated influenza vaccine. The CDR3 runs from the conserved cysteine through the conserved F or W. Each record gives: clone size, J gene, V gene, D gene, CDR3 DNA, CDR3 protein. A D gene is named only where the DNA matches it firmly. The size field is filled for only some rows; it gives once, few, many or a size class.

clone size: -
J gene: TRBJ2-7
V gene: TRBV21-1
D gene: -
CDR3 DNA: TGTGCCAGCAGCAAAGAGGTAGTGAGGGGGATGTGGCAGTACTTC
CDR3 protein: CASSKEVVRGMWQYF

clone size: few
J gene: TRBJ2-7
V gene: TRBV4-1
D gene: -
CDR3 DNA: TGCGCCAGCAGCCAAGATATACAGGCGATTTCGCGAGAGCAGTACTTC
CDR3 protein: CASSQDIQAISREQYF

clone size: -
J gene: TRBJ1-1
V gene: TRBV5-5
D gene: -
CDR3 DNA: TGTGCCAGCAGCTTGGAGGCGGTCAGGACGACTGAAGCTTTCTTT
CDR3 protein: CASSLEAVRTTEAFF

clone size: few
J gene: TRBJ1-2
V gene: TRBV10-3
D gene: -
CDR3 DNA: TGTGCCATCAGTGCTGGAGGGGCACGGGGCTATGGCTACACCTTC
CDR3 protein: CAISAGGARGYGYTF

clone size: -
J gene: TRBJ2-5
V gene: TRBV15
D gene: -
CDR3 DNA: TGTGCCACCAGCAGAGACAATTGGCAAGAGACCCAGTACTTC
CDR3 protein: CATSRDNWQETQYF

clone size: -
J gene: TRBJ2-7
V gene: TRBV9
D gene: TRBD2
CDR3 DNA: TGTGCCAGCAGCCTTCAGGTCGGGACTACCGACTACGAGCAGTACTTC
CDR3 protein: CASSLQVGTTDYEQYF

clone size: few
J gene: TRBJ2-1
V gene: TRBV11-2
D gene: -
CDR3 DNA: TGTGCCAGCAGCTTAGAGCGGGGCCACTACAATGAGCAGTTCTTC
CDR3 protein: CASSLERGHYNEQFF

clone size: -
J gene: TRBJ2-7
V gene: TRBV29-1
D gene: TRBD2
CDR3 DNA: TGCAGCGGGAACCGGGAGGCCTACGAGCAGTACTTC
CDR3 protein: CSGNREAYEQYF

clone size: few
J gene: TRBJ1-2
V gene: TRBV4-2
D gene: -
CDR3 DNA: TGTGCCAGCAGCCACGAGAATAACTATGGCTACACCTTC
CDR3 protein: CASSHENNYGYTF

clone size: -
J gene: TRBJ1-2
V gene: TRBV6-1
D gene: TRBD1
CDR3 DNA: TGTGCCAGCAGAGATACAGGGGGCTCTAACTATGGCTACACCTTC
CDR3 protein: CASRDTGGSNYGYTF

clone size: -
J gene: TRBJ2-1
V gene: TRBV7-2
D gene: TRBD2
CDR3 DNA: TGTGCCAGCAGCTACGGACTAGCGGAGTACAATGAGCAGTTCTTC
CDR3 protein: CASSYGLAEYNEQFF

clone size: -
J gene: TRBJ1-1
V gene: TRBV5-1
D gene: -
CDR3 DNA: TGCGCCAGCAGCCACCAAAGGAGGAACACTGAAGCTTTCTTT
CDR3 protein: CASSHQRRNTEAFF

clone size: -
J gene: TRBJ2-7
V gene: TRBV20-1
D gene: -
CDR3 DNA: TGCAGTGCTAGACAGGGCCCCACCTACGGGCAGTACTTC
CDR3 protein: CSARQGPTYGQYF

clone size: -
J gene: TRBJ1-1
V gene: TRBV20-1
D gene: -
CDR3 DNA: TGCAGTGCCGCGAACGGGAACACTGAAGCTTTCTTT
CDR3 protein: CSAANGNTEAFF

clone size: many
J gene: TRBJ1-2
V gene: TRBV7-2
D gene: -
CDR3 DNA: TGTGCCAGCAGCTTAGTTGGGGGAGTGGGCTACACCTTC
CDR3 protein: CASSLVGGVGYTF

clone size: many
J gene: TRBJ2-3
V gene: TRBV29-1
D gene: -
CDR3 DNA: TGCAGCGTTGGGGATAAAGATACGCAGTATTTT
CDR3 protein: CSVGDKDTQYF

clone size: many
J gene: TRBJ1-5
V gene: TRBV21-1
D gene: -
CDR3 DNA: TGTGCCAGCATCAGATCCGGGACAGAAGTATTCGGCGGTCAGCCCCAGCATTTT
CDR3 protein: CASIRSGTEVFGGQPQHF

clone size: -
J gene: TRBJ2-1
V gene: TRBV4-2
D gene: -
CDR3 DNA: TGTGCCAGCAGCCAAGCGTCTTACGGGGAGAGCTCCTACAATGAGCAGTTCTTC
CDR3 protein: CASSQASYGESSYNEQFF